This T cell receptor (beta chain) came from a study of blood T cells in healthy people across ages (dated by TCRdb to about 2015). About the study as a whole: In model experiments, template switching captured roughly one uniquely barcoded TCR beta cDNA molecule for every two T cells. To track age-related changes in TCR beta repertoire diversity, the study relied on deep sequencing normalized with unique cDNA molecular identifiers. Four age groups were formed from the donors: young (average roughly 15 years), middle-aged (more than 35), aged (more than 55) and long-lived (about 80). For two donors (one aged 18 to 29 and one aged 80 or older), the study analyzed two additional independent replicas of 1 million unique cDNA reads from the same blood draw. To avoid experimental bias, donors of different ages were randomly spread across the sequencing lanes. Points the paper makes about the study in general: Compared with the aged group, the long-lived group had more naive CD4+ T cells, fewer expanded clones and increased TCR diversity, a pattern suggesting age selection. As age increased, observed TCR beta diversity per million T cells dropped in a roughly linear way, and a significant reduction was already evident by age about 40. Because donor CMV infection status was unknown, age-related changes in expanded clonotypes were potentially confounded. The percentage of naive T cells measured by flow cytometry correlated strongly with observed TCR beta diversity. Since profiling was done on bulk unsorted PBMCs, naive and antigen-experienced compartments could not be conclusively compared. Estimates of total diversity based on one million sequenced T cells were regarded as lower bounds and as underestimates.

Donors were a few dozen systemically healthy Caucasian individuals from Russia aged roughly 6 to 95 years. Around 10 milliliters of peripheral blood were collected from each donor into EDTA-treated Vacutainer tubes. Ficoll-Paque density-gradient centrifugation was used to isolate PBMCs, with at least 6.5 million per sample. Trizol reagent was used to extract total RNA from PBMCs, with at least 6 micrograms per sample. For every donor, flow cytometry on a PBMC aliquot measured the percentage of naive CD45RAhigh/CD27high T cells. The library was generated by 5' RACE. Sequencing took place on an Illumina HiSeq 2500. A second roughly 7 to 11 cycle PCR used a sample-barcoded 5' primer and a J-beta primer mix. A unique molecular identifier was introduced onto each TCR beta cDNA molecule by a template-switch 5' adaptor carrying 12 random nucleotides. Each sample yielded at least 3 million CDR3-containing paired-end reads. All of the RNA was converted into first-strand cDNA using the Mint cDNA synthesis kit, with a TRBC-specific oligonucleotide serving as the primer. Following uracil-DNA glycosylase treatment, a first 18-cycle PCR with universal primers M1SS and BC2_uni_R was performed on all cDNA. The authors' pipeline ran thus. Normalization of each sample was performed by random selection of 1 million high-quality reads, each carrying a distinct molecular identifier. Reads with shared molecular identifiers were discarded instead of being binned into consensus sequences. MiTCR, with a Q25 quality threshold and the strictest error-elimination algorithm, was used for CDR3 identification, clonotype clustering and error correction. A nonparametric unseen species model using Euler transformation provided a lower-bound estimate of total TCR beta diversity. The public reads were quality trimmed at Q25 with fastp and then assembled into clones with MiXCR by TCRdb, keeping productive beta chains. All rows with the same CDR3 protein become a single entry with the most common DNA and genes. What appears here as the V and J calls and clone size reflects TCRdb's work, not the paper's. Within this sample are hundreds of thousands of distinct CDR3 sequences, with under 25% of them counted one time only. Approximately 3.7% of the sample rests with the top ten.

Comments on this clonotype: This receptor's antigen is unknown. It has no much larger one-base neighbor in the sample; base qualities were not kept.

Taken from the germline V gene, the CDR1 and CDR2 loops are SQVTM and ANQGSEA. Relative to germline, V is 5 bases shorter and J is 1 base shorter, with 3 bases between their ends. Measured from the cysteine to the phenylalanine, the CDR3 is 12 residues long. The DNA shown is the 36-base CDR3, in frame from base 1. The clonotype originates from a man between 70 and 80 years old in good health. The sample was blood. The V gene is TRBV29-1 and the J gene is TRBJ2-6; no D gene is confidently identified. The nucleotides are TGCAGCGTTTCTTCTGGGGCCAACGTCCTGACTTTC. This codes for CSVSSGANVLTF.